This T cell receptor beta chain was identified in a study of blood T cell repertoires in COVID-19. Using immunoSEQ multiplex PCR, the repertoire was profiled, and TCRdb retains in-frame clones only, with some absent. The data contain fewer than 200,000 clones, about 89% of them singletons. This CDR3 has 15 residues. Per germline, CDR1 MGHRA and CDR2 YSYEKL. The V end was cut by 0 bases, the J end by 7 bases, with 12 bases between. V is TRBV4-1 and J is TRBJ2-2; D perhaps matches TRBD1 (5 bases). Input material: peripheral blood. The clonotype comes from a man aged 18-30 years who had recovered from COVID-19. CDR3 in amino acids: CASSQDRVIGGELFF. The CDR3 coding sequence is TGCGCCAGCAGCCAAGACAGGGTGATTGGCGGGGAGCTGTTTTTT.